The sample holds a few counts of the clone carrying this T cell receptor (beta chain). The data stem from a study of blood T cell repertoires in COVID-19. Across the study: Specimens from acute and convalescent COVID-19 originated in the United States, Italy and Spain. From T cells, B-cell-depleted T cells, or PBMCs came the material, which was cDNA or gDNA.

A Seattle source enrolled patients during active infection and followed them longitudinally. As originally analysed: It was from reference gene primer amplification that nucleated cell counts were estimated. Sequencing was performed with immunoSEQ multiplex PCR; in TCRdb, only in-frame clones are kept and a portion is missing. V and J calls and clone size come straight from that table; D and trimming were deduced from the DNA. The sample lists about 63,000 clones, about 81% seen once, with roughly 30% in the top ten. The germline gives CDR1 MNHEY, CDR2 SMNVEV (reference sequence). The CDR3 sequence is 14 residues long. J gave up 0 bases and V 10 bases, and 8 bases lay outside the gene matches.

The chain couples TRBV27 to TRBJ1-1, with TRBD1 matching over 7 bases. This clonotype was sampled from a man in his sixties with COVID-19, enrolled during active disease. Specimen: peripheral blood. The CDR3 protein is CATRPTGLNTEAFF. The DNA of the CDR3 is TGTGCCACCCGACCGACAGGGCTGAACACTGAAGCTTTCTTT.